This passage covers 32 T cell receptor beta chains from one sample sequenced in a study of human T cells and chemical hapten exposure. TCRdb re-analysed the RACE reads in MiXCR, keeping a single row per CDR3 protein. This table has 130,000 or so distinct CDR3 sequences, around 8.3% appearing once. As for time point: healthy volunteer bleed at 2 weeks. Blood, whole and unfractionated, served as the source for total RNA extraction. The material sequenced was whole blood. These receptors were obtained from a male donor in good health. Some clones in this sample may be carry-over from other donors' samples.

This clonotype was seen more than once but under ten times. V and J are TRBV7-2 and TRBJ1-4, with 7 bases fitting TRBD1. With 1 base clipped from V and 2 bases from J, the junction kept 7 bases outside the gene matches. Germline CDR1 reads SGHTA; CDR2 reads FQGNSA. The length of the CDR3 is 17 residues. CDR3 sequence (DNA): TGTGCCAGCAGCTTAGTCGGCAGGGGGGTTACTAATGAAAAACTGTTTTTT. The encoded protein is CASSLVGRGVTNEKLFF.

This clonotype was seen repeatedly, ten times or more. The DNA of the CDR3 is TGTGCCAGCAGCCCGACTAGCGGAAGCACAGATACGCAGTATTTT. As protein: CASSPTSGSTDTQYF. The chain links TRBV7-2 to TRBJ2-3; 9 bases agree with TRBD2. Germline values: CDR1 SGHTA, CDR2 FQGNSA. Germline trimming cut 5 bases from V and 0 bases from J; bases unmatched to any gene: 3. CDR3 length: 15 residues.

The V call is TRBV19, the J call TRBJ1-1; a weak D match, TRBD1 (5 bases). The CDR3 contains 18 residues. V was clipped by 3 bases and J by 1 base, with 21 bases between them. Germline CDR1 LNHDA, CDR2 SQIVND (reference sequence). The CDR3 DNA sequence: TGTGCCAGTAGTATCTGGGGCCCTTTAAGTCGGCAGAACACTGAAGCTTTCTTT. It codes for CASSIWGPLSRQNTEAFF.

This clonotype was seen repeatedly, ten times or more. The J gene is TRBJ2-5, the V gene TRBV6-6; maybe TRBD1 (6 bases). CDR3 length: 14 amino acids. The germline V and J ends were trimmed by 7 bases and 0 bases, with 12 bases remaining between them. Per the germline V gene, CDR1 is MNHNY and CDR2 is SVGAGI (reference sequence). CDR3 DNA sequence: TGTGCCAGCACTAAGACAGGTTACCAAGAGACCCAGTACTTC. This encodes CASTKTGYQETQYF.

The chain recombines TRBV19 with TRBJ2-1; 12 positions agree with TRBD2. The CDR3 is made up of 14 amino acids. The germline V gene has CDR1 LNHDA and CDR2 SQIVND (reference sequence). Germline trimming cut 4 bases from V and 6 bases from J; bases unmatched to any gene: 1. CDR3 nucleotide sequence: TGTGCCAGTAGTACTAGCGGGAGGGCCAATGAGCAGTTCTTC. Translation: CASSTSGRANEQFF.

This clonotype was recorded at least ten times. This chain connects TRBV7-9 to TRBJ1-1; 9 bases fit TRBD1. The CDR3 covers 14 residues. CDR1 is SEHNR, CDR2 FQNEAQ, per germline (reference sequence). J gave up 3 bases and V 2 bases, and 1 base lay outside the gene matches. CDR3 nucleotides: TGTGCCAGCAGCTTACGACAGGGGGACACTGAAGCTTTCTTT. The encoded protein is CASSLRQGDTEAFF. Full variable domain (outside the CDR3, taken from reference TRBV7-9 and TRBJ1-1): DTGVSQNPRHKITKRGQNVTFRCDPISEHNRLYWYRQTLGQGPEFLTYFQNEAQLEKSRLLSDRFSAERPKGSFSTLEIQRTEQGDSAMYLCASSLRQGDTEAFFGQGTRLTVV.

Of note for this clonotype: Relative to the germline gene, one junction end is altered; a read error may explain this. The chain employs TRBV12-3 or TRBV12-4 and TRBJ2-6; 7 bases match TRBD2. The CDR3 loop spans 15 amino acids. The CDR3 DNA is TGTGCCAGCAGTCTAGCGGACTCTGGGGCCAACGTCCTGACTTTC. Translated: CASSLADSGANVLTF.

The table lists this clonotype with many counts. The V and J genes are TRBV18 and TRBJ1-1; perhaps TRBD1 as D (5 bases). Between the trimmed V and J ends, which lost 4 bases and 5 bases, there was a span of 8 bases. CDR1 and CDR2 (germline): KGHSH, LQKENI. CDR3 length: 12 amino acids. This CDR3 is CASSQRGTEAFF. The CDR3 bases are TGTGCCAGCTCACAAAGGGGTACTGAAGCTTTCTTT.

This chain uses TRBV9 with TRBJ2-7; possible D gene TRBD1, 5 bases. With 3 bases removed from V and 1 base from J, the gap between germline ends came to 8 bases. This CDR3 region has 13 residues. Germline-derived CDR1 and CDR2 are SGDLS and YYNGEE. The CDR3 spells CASSGQPSYEQYF. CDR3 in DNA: TGTGCCAGCAGCGGACAGCCATCCTACGAGCAGTACTTC.

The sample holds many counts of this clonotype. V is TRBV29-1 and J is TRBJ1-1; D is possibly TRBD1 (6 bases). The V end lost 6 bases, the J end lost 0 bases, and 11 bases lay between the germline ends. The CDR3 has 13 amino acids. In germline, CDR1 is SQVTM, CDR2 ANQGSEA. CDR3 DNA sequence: TGCAGCGTCGCCGGGACACTGAACACTGAAGCTTTCTTT. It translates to CSVAGTLNTEAFF.

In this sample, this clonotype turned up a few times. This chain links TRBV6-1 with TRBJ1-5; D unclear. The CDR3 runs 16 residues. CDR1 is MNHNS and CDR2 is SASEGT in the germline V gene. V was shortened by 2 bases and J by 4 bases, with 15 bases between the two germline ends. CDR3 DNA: TGTGCCAGCAGTGAAACCGTCAGACCAGTAAATCAGCCCCAGCATTTT. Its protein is CASSETVRPVNQPQHF.

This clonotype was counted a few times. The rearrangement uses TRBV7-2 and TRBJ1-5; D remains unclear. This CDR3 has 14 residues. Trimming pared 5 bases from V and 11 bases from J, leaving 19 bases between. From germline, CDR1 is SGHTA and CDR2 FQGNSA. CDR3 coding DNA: TGTGCCAGCAGCCCTCGTGGGAAGGCCGCGGCCCAGCATTTT. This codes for CASSPRGKAAAQHF.

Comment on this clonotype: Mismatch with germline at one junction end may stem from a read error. The CDR3 sequence: CASRPGAGYSEQFF. CDR3 sequence (DNA): TGTGCCAGCAGGCCGGGGGCGGGATACAGTGAGCAGTTCTTC. The genes are TRBV12-3 or TRBV12-4 and TRBJ2-1; the D gene could be TRBD1 or TRBD2 (6 bases each). There are 14 residues in the CDR3.

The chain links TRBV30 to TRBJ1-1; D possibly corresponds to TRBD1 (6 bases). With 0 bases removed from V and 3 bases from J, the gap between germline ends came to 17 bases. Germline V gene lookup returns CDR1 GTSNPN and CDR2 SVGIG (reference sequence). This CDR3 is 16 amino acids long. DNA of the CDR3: TGTGCCTGGAGTGTACCCGGGACAAGAACGGACACTGAAGCTTTCTTT. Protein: CAWSVPGTRTDTEAFF.

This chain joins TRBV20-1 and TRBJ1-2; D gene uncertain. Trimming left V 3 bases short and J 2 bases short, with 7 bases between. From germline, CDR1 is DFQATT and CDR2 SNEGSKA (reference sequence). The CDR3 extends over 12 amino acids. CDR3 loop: CSASGGNYGYTF. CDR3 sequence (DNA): TGCAGTGCTAGTGGTGGAAACTATGGCTACACCTTC.

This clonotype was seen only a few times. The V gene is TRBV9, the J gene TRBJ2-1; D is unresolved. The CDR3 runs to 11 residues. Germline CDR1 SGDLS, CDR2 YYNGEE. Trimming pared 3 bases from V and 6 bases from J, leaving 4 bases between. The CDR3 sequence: CASSDRNEQFF. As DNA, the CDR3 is TGTGCCAGCAGCGACCGCAATGAGCAGTTCTTC. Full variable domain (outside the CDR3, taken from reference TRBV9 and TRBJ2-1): DSGVTQTPKHLITATGQRVTLRCSPRSGDLSVYWYQQSLDQGLQFLIQYYNGEERAKGNILERFSAQQFPDLHSELNLSSLELGDSALYFCASSDRNEQFFGPGTRLTVL.

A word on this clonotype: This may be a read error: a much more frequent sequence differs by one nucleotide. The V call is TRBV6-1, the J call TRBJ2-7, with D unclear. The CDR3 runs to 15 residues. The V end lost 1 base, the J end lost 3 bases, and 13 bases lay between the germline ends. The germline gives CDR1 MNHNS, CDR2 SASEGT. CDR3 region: CASSEGPGDLYEQYF. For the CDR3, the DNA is TGTGCCAGCAGTGAAGGCCCAGGCGATCTCTACGAGCAGTACTTC.

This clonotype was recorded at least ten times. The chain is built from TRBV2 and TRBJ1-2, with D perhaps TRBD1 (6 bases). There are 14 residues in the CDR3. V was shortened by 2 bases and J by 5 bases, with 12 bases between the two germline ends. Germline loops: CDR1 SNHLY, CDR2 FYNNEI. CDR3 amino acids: CASSERQGIYGYTF. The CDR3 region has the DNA TGTGCCAGCAGTGAACGGCAGGGGATATATGGCTACACCTTC.

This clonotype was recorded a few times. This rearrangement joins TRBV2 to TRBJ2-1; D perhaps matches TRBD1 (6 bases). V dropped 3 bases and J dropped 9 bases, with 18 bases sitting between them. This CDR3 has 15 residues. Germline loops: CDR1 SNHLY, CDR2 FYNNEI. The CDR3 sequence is CASSEQGHRTGEQFF. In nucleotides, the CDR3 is TGTGCCAGCAGTGAGCAGGGACACCGCACGGGTGAGCAGTTCTTC.

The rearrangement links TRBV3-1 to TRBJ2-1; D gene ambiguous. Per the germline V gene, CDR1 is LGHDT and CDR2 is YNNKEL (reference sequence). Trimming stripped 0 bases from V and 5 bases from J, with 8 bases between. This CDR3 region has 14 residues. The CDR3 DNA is TGTGCCAGCAGCCAAGATTGGGAAGACAATGAGCAGTTCTTC. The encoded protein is CASSQDWEDNEQFF.

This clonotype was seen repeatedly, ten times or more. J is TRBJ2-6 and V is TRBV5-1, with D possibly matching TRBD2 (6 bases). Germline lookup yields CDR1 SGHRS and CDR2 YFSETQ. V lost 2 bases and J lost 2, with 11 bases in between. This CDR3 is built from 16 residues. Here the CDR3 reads CASSLGGGTGANVLTF. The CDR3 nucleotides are TGCGCCAGCAGCTTAGGAGGAGGGACTGGGGCCAACGTCCTGACTTTC.

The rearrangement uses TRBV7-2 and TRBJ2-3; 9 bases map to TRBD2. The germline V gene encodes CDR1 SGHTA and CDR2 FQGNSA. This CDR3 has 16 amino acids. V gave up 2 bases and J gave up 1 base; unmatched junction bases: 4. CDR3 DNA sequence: TGTGCCAGCAGCTTAAGGCTAGCGGGGCGCACAGATACGCAGTATTTT. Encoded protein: CASSLRLAGRTDTQYF.

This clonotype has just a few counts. The CDR3 sequence is CASSHSTISTDTQYF. The CDR3 DNA reads as TGTGCCAGCAGCCATTCGACAATTAGCACAGATACGCAGTATTTT. The V and J genes are TRBV6-5 and TRBJ2-3, with D hard to call. CDR3 size: 15 residues. The V end lost 6 bases, the J end lost 0 bases, and 13 bases lay between the germline ends. The germline CDR1 and CDR2 sequences are MNHEY and SVGAGI.

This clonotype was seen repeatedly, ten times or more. The CDR3 DNA reads as TGTGCTAGTAGGGTGGGGTACGAAATCGGTGGTGAGCAGTTCTTC. Residues: CASRVGYEIGGEQFF. The chain carries TRBV12-5 and TRBJ2-1; D unclear. Germline V lookup: CDR1 LGHNT, CDR2 FRNRAP. The CDR3 runs 15 residues. V dropped 8 bases and J dropped 9 bases, with 23 bases sitting between them.

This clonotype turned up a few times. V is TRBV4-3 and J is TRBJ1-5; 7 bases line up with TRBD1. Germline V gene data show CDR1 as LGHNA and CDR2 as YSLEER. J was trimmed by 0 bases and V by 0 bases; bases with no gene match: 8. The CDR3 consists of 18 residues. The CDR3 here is CASSQDPARGDSNQPQHF. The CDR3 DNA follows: TGCGCCAGCAGCCAAGATCCCGCCAGGGGGGATAGCAATCAGCCCCAGCATTTT.

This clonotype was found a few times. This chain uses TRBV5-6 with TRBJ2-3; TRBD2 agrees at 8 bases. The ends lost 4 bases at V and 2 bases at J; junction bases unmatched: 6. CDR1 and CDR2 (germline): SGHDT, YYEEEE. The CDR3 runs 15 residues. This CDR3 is CASSPLLAVTDTQYF. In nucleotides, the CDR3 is TGTGCCAGCAGCCCCCTACTAGCGGTCACAGATACGCAGTATTTT.

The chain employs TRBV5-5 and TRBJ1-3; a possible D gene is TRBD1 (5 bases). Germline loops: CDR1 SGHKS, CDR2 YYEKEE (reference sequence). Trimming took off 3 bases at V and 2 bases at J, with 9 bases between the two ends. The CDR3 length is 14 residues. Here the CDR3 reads CASSSGGAGNTIYF. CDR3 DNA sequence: TGTGCCAGCAGCTCGGGGGGTGCTGGAAACACCATATATTTT. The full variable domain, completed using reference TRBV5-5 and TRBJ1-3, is DAGVTQSPTHLIKTRGQQVTLRCSPISGHKSVSWYQQVLGQGPQFIFQYYEKEERGRGNFPDRFSARQFPNYSSELNVNALLLGDSALYLCASSSGGAGNTIYFGEGSWLTVV.

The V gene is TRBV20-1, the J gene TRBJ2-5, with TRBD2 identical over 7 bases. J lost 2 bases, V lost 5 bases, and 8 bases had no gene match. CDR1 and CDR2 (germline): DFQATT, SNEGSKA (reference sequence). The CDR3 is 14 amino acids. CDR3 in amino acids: CSAPRGDSQETQYF. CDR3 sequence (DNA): TGCAGTGCTCCCCGGGGGGACTCGCAAGAGACCCAGTACTTC.

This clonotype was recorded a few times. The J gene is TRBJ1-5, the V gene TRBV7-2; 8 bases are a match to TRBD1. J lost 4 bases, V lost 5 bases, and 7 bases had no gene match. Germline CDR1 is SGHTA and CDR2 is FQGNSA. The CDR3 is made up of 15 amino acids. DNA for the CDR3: TGTGCCAGCAGCGTCGGACAGGGCCCTAATCAGCCCCAGCATTTT. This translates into CASSVGQGPNQPQHF. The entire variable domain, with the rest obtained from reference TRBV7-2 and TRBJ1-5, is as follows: GAGVSQSPSNKVTEKGKDVELRCDPISGHTALYWYRQSLGQGLEFLIYFQGNSAPDKSGLPSDRFSAERTGGSVSTLTIQRTQQEDSAVYLCASSVGQGPNQPQHFGDGTRLSIL.

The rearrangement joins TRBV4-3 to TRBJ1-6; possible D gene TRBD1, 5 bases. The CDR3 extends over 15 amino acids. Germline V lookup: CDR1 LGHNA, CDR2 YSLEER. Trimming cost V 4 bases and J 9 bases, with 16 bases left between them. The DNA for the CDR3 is TGCGCCAGCAGCCTTAGACGGGACGGCCTTTCACCCCTCCACTTT. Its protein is CASSLRRDGLSPLHF.

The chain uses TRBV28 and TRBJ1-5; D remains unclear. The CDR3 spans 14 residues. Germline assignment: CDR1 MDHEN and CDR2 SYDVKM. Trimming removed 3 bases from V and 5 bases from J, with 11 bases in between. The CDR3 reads CASSFEGGDQPQHF. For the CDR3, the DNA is TGTGCCAGCAGTTTTGAAGGCGGGGATCAGCCCCAGCATTTT.

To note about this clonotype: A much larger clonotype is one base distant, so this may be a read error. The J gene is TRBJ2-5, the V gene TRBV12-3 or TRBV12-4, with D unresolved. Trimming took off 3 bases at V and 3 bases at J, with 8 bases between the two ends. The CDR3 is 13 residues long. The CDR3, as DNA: TGTGCCAGCAGTTTCGTGTCAGAAGAGACCCAGTACTTC. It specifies CASSFVSEETQYF.